This T cell receptor (beta chain) derives from a study of molecular identifiers for immune sequencing clone quantification. Each CDR3 protein gets one entry after TCRdb re-called the PCR reads with MiXCR. The sample records roughly 320,000 distinct CDR3 sequences, roughly 24% being singletons. The length of the CDR3 is 14 residues. V lost 4 bases to trimming and J lost 5 bases; unmatched junction nucleotides: 7. Germline CDR1 PRHDT, CDR2 FYEKMQ (reference sequence). Sequences were obtained from naive CD8+ T cells from blood, with Jurkat cell RNA spiked in. As to subset: FACS-sorted CD8+CD4-CCR7+CD45RA+ naive T cells. This clonotype was obtained from a human donor in good health. Some libraries in this study had Jurkat cell RNA spiked in. This rearrangement joins TRBV13 to TRBJ1-1; 7 bases line up with TRBD1. This CDR3 reads CASSSEGALTEAFF. For the CDR3, the DNA is TGTGCCAGCAGCTCGGAGGGGGCGTTAACTGAAGCTTTCTTT.